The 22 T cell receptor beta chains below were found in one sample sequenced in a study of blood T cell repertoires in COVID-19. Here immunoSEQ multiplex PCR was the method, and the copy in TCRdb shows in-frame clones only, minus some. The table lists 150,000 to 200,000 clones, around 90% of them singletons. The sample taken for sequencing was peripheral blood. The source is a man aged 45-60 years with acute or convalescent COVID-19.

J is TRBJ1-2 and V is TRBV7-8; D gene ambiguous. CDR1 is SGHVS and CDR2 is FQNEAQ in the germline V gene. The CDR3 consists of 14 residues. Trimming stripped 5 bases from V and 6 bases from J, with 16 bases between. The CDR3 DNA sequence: TGTGCCAGCAGCGCCAACTCCGGCCGGGATGGCTACACCTTC. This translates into CASSANSGRDGYTF.

CDR3 residues: CATSRGRESTYEQYF. For the CDR3, the DNA is TGTGCCACCAGCAGAGGGCGGGAGTCAACTTACGAGCAGTACTTC. The chain joins TRBV15 to TRBJ2-7; 7 bases line up with TRBD2. The germline CDR1 and CDR2 sequences are LNHNV and YYDKDF (reference sequence). V dropped 1 base and J dropped 4; count of bases not matched to a gene: 7. This CDR3 has 15 amino acids.

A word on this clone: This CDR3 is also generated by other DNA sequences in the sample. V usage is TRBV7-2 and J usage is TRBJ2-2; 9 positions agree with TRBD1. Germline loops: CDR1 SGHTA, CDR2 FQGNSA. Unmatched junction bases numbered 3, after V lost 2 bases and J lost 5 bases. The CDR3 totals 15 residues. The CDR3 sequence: CASSLKTGGTGELFF. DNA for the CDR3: TGTGCCAGCAGCTTAAAGACAGGGGGGACCGGGGAGCTGTTTTTT.

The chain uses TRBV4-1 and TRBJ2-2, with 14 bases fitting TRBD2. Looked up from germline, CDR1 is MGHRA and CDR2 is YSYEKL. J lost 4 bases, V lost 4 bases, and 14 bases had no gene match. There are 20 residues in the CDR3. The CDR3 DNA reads TGCGCCAGCAGCCCCCGCGGGACTAGCGGGGGCGTAAGAGCCACCGGGGAGCTGTTTTTT. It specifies CASSPRGTSGGVRATGELFF.

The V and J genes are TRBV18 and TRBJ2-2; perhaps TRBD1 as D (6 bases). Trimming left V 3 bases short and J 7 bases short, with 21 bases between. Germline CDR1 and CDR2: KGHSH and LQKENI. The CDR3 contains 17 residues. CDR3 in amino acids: CASSPQDSQLVYGELFF. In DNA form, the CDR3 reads TGTGCCAGCTCACCCCAGGACAGCCAACTTGTCTACGGGGAGCTGTTTTTT.

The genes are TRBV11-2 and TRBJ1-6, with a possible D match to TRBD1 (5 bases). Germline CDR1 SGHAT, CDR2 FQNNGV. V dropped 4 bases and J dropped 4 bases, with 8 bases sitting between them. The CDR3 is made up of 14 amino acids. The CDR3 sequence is CASSSGRYNSPLHF. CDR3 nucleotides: TGTGCCAGCAGCTCAGGGCGGTATAATTCACCCCTCCACTTT.

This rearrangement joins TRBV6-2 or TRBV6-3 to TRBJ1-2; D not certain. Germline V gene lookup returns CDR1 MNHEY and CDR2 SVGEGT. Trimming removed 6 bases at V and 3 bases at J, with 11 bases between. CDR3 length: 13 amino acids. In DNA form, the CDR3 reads TGTGCCAGCAGCGCGGTCGTGGACTATGGCTACACCTTC. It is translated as CASSAVVDYGYTF.

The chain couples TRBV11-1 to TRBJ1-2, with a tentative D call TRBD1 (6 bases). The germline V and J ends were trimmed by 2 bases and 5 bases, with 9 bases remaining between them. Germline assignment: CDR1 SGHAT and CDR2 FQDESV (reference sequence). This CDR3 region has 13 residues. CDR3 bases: TGTGCCAGCAGCTTAACAGGGATGTATGGCTACACCTTC. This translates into CASSLTGMYGYTF.

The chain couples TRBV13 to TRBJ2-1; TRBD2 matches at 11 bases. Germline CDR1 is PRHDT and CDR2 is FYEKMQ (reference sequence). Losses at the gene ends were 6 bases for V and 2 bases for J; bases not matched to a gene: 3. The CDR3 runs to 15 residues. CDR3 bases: TGTGCCAGCAGGGGGACTAGCGGTACCTACAATGAGCAGTTCTTC. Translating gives CASRGTSGTYNEQFF.

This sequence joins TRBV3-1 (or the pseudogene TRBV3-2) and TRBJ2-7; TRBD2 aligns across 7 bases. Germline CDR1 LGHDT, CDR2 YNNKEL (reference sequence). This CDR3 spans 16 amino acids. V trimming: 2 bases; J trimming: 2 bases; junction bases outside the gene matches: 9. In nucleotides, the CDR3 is TGTGCCAGCAGCCAACGACCGGGACTACCTACCTACGAGCAGTACTTC. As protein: CASSQRPGLPTYEQYF.

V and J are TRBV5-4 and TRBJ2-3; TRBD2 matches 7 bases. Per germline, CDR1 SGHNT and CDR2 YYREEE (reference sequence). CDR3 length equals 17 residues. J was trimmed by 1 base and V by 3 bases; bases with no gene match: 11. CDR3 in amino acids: CASSSIGPRGGTDTQYF. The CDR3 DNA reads TGTGCCAGCAGCTCCATAGGGCCCCGGGGGGGCACAGATACGCAGTATTTT. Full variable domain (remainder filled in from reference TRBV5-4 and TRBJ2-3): ETGVTQSPTHLIKTRGQQVTLRCSSQSGHNTVSWYQQALGQGPQFIFQYYREEENGRGNFPPRFSGLQFPNYSSELNVNALELDDSALYLCASSSIGPRGGTDTQYFGPGTRLTVL.

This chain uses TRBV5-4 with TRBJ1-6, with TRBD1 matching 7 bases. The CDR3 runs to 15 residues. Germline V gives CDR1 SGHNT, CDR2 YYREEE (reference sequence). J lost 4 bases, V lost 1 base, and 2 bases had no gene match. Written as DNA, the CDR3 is TGTGCCAGCAGCTTGAGGACAGGTTATAATTCACCCCTCCACTTT. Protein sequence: CASSLRTGYNSPLHF.

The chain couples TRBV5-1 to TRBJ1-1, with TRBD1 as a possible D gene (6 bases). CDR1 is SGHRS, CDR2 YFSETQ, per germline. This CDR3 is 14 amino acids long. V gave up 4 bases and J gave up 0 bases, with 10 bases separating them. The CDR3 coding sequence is TGCGCCAGCAGCCTTACAGGGTTGAACACTGAAGCTTTCTTT. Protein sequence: CASSLTGLNTEAFF.

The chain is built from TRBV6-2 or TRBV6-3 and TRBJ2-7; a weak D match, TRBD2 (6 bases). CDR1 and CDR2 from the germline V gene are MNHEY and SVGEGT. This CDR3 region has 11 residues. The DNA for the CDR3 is TGTGCCAGCAGTTACACGGGACTGCCGGACGTC. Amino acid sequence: CASSYTGLPDV.

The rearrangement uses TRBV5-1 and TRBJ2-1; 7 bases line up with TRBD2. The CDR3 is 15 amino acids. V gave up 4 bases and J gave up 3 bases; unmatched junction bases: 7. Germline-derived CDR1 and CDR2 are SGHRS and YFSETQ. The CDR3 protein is CASSDRTSGYNEQFF. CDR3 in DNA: TGCGCCAGCAGCGATAGGACTAGTGGCTACAATGAGCAGTTCTTC.

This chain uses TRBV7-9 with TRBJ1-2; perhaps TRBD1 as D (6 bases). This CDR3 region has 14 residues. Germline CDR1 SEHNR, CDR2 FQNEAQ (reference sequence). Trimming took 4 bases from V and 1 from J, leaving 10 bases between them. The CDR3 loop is CASSSGQINYGYTF. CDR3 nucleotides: TGTGCCAGCAGCTCAGGACAGATTAACTATGGCTACACCTTC.

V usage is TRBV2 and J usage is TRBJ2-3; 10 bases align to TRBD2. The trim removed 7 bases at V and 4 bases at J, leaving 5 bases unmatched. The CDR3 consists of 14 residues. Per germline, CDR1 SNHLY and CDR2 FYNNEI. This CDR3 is CASTLLAGSDTQYF. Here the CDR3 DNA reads TGTGCCAGCACCTTACTAGCGGGATCAGATACGCAGTATTTT.

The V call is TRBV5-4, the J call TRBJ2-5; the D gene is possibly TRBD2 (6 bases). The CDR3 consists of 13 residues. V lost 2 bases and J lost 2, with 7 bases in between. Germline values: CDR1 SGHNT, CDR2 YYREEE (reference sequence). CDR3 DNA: TGTGCCAGCAGCTTCCGGGAGCAAGAGACCCAGTACTTC. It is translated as CASSFREQETQYF.

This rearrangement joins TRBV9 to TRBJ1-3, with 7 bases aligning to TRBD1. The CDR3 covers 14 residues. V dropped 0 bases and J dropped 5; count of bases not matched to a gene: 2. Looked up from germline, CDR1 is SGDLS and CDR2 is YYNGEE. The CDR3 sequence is CASSVEGQRNTIYF. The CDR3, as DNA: TGTGCCAGCAGCGTAGAGGGACAGCGAAACACCATATATTTT. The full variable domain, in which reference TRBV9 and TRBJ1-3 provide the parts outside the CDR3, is DSGVTQTPKHLITATGQRVTLRCSPRSGDLSVYWYQQSLDQGLQFLIQYYNGEERAKGNILERFSAQQFPDLHSELNLSSLELGDSALYFCASSVEGQRNTIYFGEGSWLTVV.

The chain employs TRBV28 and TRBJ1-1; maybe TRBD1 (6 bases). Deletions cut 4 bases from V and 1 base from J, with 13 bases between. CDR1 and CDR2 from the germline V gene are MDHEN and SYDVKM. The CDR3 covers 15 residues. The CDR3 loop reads CASSSSGHQNTEAFF. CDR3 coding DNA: TGTGCCAGCAGTTCGTCGGGACACCAGAACACTGAAGCTTTCTTT.

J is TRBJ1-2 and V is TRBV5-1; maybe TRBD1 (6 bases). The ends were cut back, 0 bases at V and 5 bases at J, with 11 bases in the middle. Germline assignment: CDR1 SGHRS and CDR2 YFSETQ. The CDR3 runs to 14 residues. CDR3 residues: CASSLEGRGYGYTF. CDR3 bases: TGCGCCAGCAGCTTGGAAGGCAGGGGATATGGCTACACCTTC.

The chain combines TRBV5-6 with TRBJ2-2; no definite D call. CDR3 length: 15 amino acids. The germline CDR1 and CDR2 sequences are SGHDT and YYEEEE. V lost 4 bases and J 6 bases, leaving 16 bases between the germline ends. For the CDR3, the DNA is TGTGCCAGCAGCCCCAGGCCCCTTTCTCCCGGGGAGCTGTTTTTT. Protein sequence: CASSPRPLSPGELFF.